Reported below is one T cell receptor (beta chain). This sample is part of a study of patients and donors after allogeneic stem cell transplantation. TCRdb analysed the RT-PCR reads with MiXCR anew, one entry per CDR3 protein. Among roughly 940,000 distinct CDR3 sequences listed, over 15% were seen once. The CDR3 covers 12 residues. The V end lost 4 bases, the J end lost 15 bases, and 16 bases lay between the germline ends. Germline V gene sequence: CDR1 LNHDA, CDR2 SQIVND (reference sequence). The TCR was taken from a human donor who was either an allogeneic HSCT recipient or a stem cell or donor lymphocyte infusion donor (not recorded which). It is not recorded whose cells these are; they may come from a transplant donor. This chain connects TRBV19 to TRBJ2-1; D is possibly TRBD2 (5 bases). The sequencing input was blood, either unsorted or a sorted T cell fraction (not recorded which). The DNA of the CDR3 is TGTGCCAGTAGTAAGCCGACCGGGGAACGGTTCTTC. Its protein is CASSKPTGERFF.